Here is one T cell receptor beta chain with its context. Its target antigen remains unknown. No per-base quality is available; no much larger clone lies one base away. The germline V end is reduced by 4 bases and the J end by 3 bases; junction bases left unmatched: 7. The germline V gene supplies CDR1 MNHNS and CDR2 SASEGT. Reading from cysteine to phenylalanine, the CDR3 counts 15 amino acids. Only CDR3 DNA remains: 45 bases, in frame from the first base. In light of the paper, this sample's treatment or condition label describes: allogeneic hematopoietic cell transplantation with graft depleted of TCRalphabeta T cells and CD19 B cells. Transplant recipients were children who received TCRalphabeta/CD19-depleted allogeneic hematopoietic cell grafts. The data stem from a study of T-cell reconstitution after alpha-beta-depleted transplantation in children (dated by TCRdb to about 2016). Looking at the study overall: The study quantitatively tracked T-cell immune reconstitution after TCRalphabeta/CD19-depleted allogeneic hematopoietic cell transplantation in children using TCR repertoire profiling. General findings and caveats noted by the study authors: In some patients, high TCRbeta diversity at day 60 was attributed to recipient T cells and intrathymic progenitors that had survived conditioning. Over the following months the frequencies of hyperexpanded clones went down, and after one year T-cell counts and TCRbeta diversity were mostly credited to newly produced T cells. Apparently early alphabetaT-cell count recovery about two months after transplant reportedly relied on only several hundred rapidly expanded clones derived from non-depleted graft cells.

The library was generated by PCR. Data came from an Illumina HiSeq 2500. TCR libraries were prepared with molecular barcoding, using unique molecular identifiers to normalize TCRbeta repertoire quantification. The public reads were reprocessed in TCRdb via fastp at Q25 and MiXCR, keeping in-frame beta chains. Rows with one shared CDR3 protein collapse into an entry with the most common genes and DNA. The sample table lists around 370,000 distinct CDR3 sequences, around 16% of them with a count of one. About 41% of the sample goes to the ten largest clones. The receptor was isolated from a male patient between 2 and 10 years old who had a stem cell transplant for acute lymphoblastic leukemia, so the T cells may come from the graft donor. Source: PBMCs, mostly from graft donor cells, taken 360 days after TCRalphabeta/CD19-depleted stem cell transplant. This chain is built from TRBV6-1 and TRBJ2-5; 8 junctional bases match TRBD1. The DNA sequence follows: TGTGCCAGCAGTGCTGTGGGACAGGCTAAAGAGACCCAGTACTTC. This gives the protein CASSAVGQAKETQYF.